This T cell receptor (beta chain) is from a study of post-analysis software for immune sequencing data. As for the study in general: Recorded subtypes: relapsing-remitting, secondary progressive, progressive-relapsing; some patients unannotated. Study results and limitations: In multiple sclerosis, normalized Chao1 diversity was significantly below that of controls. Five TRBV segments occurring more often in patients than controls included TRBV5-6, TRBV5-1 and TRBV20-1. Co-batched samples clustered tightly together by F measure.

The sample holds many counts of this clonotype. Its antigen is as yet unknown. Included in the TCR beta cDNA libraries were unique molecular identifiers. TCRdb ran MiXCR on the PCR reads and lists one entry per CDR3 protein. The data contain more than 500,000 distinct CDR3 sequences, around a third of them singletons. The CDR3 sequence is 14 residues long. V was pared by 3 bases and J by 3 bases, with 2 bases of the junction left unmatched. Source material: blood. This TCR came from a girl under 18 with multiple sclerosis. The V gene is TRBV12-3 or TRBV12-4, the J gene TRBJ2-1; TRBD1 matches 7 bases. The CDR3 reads CASSLNRGYNEQFF. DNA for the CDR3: TGTGCCAGCAGTTTGAACAGGGGCTACAATGAGCAGTTCTTC.